This TCR beta chain was sequenced for a study of monozygotic twins with inflammatory bowel disease. General study findings and limits: Compared with healthy twins, IBD patients shared fewer clonotypes with others, especially with disease activity. With inverse Simpson as the measure, TCRbeta diversity was lower in IBD patients than in healthy co-twins. A distinction between different T cell subtypes was not possible.

TCRdb reworked the 5' RACE reads into one entry per CDR3 protein, no DNA. In all, the sample yields roughly 150,000 distinct CDR3 sequences. Details on this clonotype: The antigen remains undetermined.

Germline V gene lookup returns CDR1 SGHRS and CDR2 YFSETQ. This CDR3 has 15 residues. The sequence was obtained from a human donor with ulcerative colitis or Crohn's disease, or a healthy co-twin of an affected twin (not recorded which). V is TRBV5-1 and J is TRBJ2-7; lacking DNA, the TRBD1 call made by TCRdb goes unchecked. The sequencing sample was made of blood. CDR3 protein: CASSLAPGSPPEQYF.